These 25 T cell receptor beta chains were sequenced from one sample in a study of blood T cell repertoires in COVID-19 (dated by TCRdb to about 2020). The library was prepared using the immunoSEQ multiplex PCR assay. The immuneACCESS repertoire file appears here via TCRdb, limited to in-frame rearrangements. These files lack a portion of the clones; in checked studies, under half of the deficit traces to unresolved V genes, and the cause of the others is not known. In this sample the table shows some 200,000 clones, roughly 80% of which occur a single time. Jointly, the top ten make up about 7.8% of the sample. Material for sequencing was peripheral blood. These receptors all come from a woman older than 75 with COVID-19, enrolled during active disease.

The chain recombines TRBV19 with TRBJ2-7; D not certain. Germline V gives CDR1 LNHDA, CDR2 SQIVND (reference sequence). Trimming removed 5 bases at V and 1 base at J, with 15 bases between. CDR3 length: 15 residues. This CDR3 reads CASSLAPYGSYEQYF. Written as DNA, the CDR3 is TGTGCCAGTAGTTTAGCCCCGTACGGGTCCTACGAGCAGTACTTC.

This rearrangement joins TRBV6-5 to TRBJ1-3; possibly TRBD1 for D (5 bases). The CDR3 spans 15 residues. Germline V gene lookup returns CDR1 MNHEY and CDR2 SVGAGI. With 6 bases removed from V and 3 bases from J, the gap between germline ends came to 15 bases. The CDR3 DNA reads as TGTGCCAGCAGGAACCCCGGCAGGGTTGGAAACACCATATATTTT. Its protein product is CASRNPGRVGNTIYF.

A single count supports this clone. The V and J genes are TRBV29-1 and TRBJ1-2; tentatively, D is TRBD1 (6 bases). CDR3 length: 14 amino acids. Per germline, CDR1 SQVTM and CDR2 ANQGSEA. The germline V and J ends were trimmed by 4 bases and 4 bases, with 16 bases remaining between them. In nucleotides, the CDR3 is TGCAGCGTTGCACTAGGGGGGGGAGGCTATGGCTACACCTTC. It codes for CSVALGGGGYGYTF.

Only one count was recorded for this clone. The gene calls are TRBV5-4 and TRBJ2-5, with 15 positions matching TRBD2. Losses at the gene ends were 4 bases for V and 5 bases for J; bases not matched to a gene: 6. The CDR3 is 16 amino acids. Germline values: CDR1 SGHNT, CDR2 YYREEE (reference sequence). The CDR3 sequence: CASSPGLAGGGETQYF. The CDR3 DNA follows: TGTGCCAGCAGCCCGGGACTAGCGGGGGGCGGGGAGACCCAGTACTTC.

The CDR3 DNA sequence: TGTGCCACCAGACCCGGCGGACAGGGCTTTGGGGAGACCCAGTACTTC. It encodes CATRPGGQGFGETQYF. V usage is TRBV15 and J usage is TRBJ2-5; 8 bases match TRBD1. This CDR3 comprises 16 residues. The germline V gene encodes CDR1 LNHNV and CDR2 YYDKDF (reference sequence). V shed 6 bases and J 5 bases; nucleotides not matched to a gene: 14.

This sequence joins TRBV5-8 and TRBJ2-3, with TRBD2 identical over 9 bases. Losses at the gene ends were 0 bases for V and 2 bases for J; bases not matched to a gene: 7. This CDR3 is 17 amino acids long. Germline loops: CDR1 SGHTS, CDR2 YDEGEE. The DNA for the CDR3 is TGTGCCAGCAGCTTGGGATCCAGCGGGGGGATCACAGATACGCAGTATTTT. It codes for CASSLGSSGGITDTQYF.

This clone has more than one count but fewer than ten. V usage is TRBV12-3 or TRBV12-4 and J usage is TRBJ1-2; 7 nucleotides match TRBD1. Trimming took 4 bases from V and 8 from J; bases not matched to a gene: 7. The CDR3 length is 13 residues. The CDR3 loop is CASSSYQGVGYTF. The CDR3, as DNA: TGTGCCAGCAGTTCCTACCAGGGGGTCGGCTACACCTTC.

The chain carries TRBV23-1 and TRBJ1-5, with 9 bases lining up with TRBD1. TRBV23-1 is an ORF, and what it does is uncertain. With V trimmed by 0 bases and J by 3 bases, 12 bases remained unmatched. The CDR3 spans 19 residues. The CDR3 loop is CASSQSERQGVWVNQPQHF. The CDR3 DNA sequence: TGCGCCAGCAGTCAATCTGAGCGACAGGGGGTTTGGGTCAATCAGCCCCAGCATTTT.

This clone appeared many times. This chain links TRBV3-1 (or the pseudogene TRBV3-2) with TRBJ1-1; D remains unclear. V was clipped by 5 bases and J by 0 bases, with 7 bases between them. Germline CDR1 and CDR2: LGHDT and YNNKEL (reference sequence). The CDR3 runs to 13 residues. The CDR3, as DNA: TGTGCCAGCAGCGGCAGTATGAACACTGAAGCTTTCTTT. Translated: CASSGSMNTEAFF.

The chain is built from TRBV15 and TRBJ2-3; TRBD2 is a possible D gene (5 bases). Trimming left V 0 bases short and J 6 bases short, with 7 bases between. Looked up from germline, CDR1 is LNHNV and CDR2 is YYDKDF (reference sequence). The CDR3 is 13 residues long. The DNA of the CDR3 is TGTGCCACCAGCAGAGAGTGGGAGGATACGCAGTATTTT. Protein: CATSREWEDTQYF.

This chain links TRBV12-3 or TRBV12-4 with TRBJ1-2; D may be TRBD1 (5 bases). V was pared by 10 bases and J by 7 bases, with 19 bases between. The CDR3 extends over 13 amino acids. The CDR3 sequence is CATAGLKSSGYTF. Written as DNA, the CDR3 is TGTGCCACGGCGGGACTCAAGTCTTCTGGCTACACCTTC.

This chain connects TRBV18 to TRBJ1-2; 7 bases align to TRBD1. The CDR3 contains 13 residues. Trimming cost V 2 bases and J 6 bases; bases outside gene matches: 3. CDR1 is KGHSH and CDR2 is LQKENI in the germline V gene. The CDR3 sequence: CASSPETGDGYTF. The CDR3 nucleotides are TGTGCCAGCTCACCAGAAACAGGGGATGGCTACACCTTC.

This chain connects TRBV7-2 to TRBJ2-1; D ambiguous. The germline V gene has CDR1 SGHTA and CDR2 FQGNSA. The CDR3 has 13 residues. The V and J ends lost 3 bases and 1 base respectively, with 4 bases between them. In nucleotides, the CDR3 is TGTGCCAGCAGCTTTAATTCCTACAATGAGCAGTTCTTC. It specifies CASSFNSYNEQFF.

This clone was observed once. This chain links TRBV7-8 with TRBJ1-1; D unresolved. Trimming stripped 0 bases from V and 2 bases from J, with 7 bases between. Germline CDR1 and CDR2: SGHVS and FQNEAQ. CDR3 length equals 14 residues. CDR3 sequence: CASSLATVNTEAFF. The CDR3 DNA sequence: TGTGCCAGCAGCTTAGCTACAGTTAACACTGAAGCTTTCTTT.

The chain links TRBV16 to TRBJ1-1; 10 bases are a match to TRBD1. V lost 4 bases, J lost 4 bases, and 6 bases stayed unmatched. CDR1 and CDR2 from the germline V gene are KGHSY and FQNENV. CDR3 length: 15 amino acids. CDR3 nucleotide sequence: TGTGCCAGCAGCCCAGACAGGGGGCTAGGCACTGAAGCTTTCTTT. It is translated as CASSPDRGLGTEAFF.

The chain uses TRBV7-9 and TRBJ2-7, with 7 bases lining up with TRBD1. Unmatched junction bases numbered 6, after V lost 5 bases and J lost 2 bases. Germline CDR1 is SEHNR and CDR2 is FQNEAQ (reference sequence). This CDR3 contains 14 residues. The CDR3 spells CASSPRQGTYEQYF. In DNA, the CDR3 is TGTGCCAGCAGCCCCAGACAGGGAACCTACGAGCAGTACTTC.

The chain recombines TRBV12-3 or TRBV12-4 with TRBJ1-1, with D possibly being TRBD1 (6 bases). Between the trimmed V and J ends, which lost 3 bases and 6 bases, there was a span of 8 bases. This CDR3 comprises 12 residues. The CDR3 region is CASSLTGPEAFF. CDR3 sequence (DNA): TGTGCCAGCAGTTTGACAGGCCCTGAAGCTTTCTTT.

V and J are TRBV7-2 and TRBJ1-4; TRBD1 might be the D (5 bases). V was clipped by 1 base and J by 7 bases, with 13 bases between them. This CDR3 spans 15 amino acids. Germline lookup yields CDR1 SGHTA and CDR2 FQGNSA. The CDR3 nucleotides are TGTGCCAGCAGCTTAGGTGCGGGGGAGGGTGAAAAACTGTTTTTT. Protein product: CASSLGAGEGEKLFF.

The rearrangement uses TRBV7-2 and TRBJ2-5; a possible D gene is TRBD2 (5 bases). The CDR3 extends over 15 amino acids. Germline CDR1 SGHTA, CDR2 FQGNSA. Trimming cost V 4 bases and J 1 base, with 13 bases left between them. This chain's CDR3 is CASSWTGVLQETQYF. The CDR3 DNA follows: TGTGCCAGCAGCTGGACTGGCGTCCTCCAAGAGACCCAGTACTTC.

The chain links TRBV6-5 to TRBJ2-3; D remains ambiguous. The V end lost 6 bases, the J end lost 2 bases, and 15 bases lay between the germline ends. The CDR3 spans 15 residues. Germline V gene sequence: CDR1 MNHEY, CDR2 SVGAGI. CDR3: CASSPDRQTTDTQYF. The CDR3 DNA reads TGTGCCAGCAGCCCCGACCGACAAACCACAGATACGCAGTATTTT.

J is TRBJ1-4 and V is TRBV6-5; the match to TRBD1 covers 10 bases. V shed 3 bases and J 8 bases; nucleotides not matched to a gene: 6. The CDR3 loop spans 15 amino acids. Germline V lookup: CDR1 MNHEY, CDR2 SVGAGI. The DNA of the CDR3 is TGTGCCAGCAGTTATGGGGGACAGGGGTCGGAAAAACTGTTTTTT. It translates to CASSYGGQGSEKLFF.

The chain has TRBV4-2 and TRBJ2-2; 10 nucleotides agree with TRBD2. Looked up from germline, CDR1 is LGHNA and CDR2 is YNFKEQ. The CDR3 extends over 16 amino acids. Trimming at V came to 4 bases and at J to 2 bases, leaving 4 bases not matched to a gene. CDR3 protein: CASSRERGGNTGELFF. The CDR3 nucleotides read TGTGCCAGCAGCCGGGAGCGGGGGGGCAACACCGGGGAGCTGTTTTTT.

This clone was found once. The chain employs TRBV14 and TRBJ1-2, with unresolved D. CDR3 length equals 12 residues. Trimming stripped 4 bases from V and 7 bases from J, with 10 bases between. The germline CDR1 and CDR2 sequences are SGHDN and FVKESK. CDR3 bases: TGTGCCAGCAGCCCTTACGGTAGTGGCTACACCTTC. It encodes CASSPYGSGYTF.

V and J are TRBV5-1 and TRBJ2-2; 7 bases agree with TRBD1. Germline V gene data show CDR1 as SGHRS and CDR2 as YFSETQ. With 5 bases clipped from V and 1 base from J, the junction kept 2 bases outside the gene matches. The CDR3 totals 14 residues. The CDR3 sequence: CASRRTGNTGELFF. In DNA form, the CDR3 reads TGCGCCAGCAGAAGGACAGGGAACACCGGGGAGCTGTTTTTT.

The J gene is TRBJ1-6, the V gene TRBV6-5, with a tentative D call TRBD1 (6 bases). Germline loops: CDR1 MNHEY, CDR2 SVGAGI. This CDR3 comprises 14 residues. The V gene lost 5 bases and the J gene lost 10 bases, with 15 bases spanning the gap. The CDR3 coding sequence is TGTGCCAGCAGTCGACAGGCTGCCCTCTCACCCCTCCACTTT. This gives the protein CASSRQAALSPLHF.